This passage covers 2 T cell receptor beta chains from one sample sequenced in a study of Ad26.COV2.S vaccination and SARS-CoV-2 variants. Treatment specified: roughly 18 received Ad26.COV2.S at low or high dose, single or two shots; several received placebo; per-sample allocation not given. The samples date from day 63 after the first vaccine or placebo injection. The protocol was immunoSEQ multiplex PCR, while the TCRdb copy is restricted to in-frame clones and leaves out a portion. Here the sample spans about half a million clones, roughly nine tenths being singletons. Material: peripheral blood, obtained in a trial of Ad26.COV2.S vaccine versus placebo. These receptors were collected from a person between 18 and 60 years old who received the Ad26.COV2.S COVID-19 vaccine or a placebo.

The chain recombines TRBV7-9 with TRBJ2-7; a possible D gene is TRBD1 (5 bases). CDR1 SEHNR and CDR2 FQNEAQ come from the germline V gene (reference sequence). This CDR3 region has 17 residues. The ends were cut back, 2 bases at V and 1 base at J, with 18 bases in the middle. This chain's CDR3 is CASSLRGGGTLSYEQYF. The DNA for the CDR3 is TGTGCCAGCAGCTTAAGGGGTGGTGGAACCTTATCCTACGAGCAGTACTTC.

The V call is TRBV18, the J call TRBJ2-5; perhaps TRBD1 as D (6 bases). Trimming cost V 2 bases and J 2 bases, with 9 bases left between them. The CDR3 spans 14 residues. Germline values: CDR1 KGHSH, CDR2 LQKENI. Here the CDR3 reads CASSPNTGQETQYF. CDR3 nucleotides: TGTGCCAGCTCACCAAACACAGGGCAAGAGACCCAGTACTTC.